Shown below are 23 T cell receptor beta chains from a single sample sequenced in a study of CD8 T cells in Susac syndrome. RNA amounts of about 0.5 to 1 ug underwent reverse transcription with random hexamers. TCRdb called the immunoSEQ multiplex PCR reads again in MiXCR, with one record for every CDR3 protein. The sample consists of under 200,000 distinct CDR3 sequences, 85% to 95% of them appearing once. Input material: CD4+ T cells from PBMCs. The receptors come from a human donor in good health.

V and J are TRBV4-2 and TRBJ1-1; D might be TRBD1 (5 bases). The V gene lost 1 base and the J gene lost 2 bases, with 17 bases spanning the gap. CDR1 is LGHNA, CDR2 YNFKEQ, per germline. The length of the CDR3 is 17 residues. The CDR3 region has the DNA TGTGCCAGCAGCCAAGTATCCCCAGGGTTCCTTAACACTGAAGCTTTCTTT. Amino acid sequence: CASSQVSPGFLNTEAFF.

The chain links TRBV13 to TRBJ2-1; TRBD2 agrees at 10 bases. CDR1 and CDR2 (germline): PRHDT, FYEKMQ (reference sequence). There are 15 residues in the CDR3. With 8 bases clipped from V and 5 bases from J, the junction kept 9 bases outside the gene matches. The CDR3 loop is CASAEGLAINNEQFF. The CDR3 DNA reads TGTGCCAGCGCTGAGGGACTAGCGATAAACAATGAGCAGTTCTTC.

CDR3 DNA: TGCGCCAGCAGCCAAGATTACTCCGACAGGGAACTGTTTTTT. It yields the protein CASSQDYSDRELFF. The rearrangement links TRBV4-1 to TRBJ1-4, with 7 bases fitting TRBD1. Unmatched junction bases numbered 7, after V lost 0 bases and J lost 12 bases. CDR3 length: 14 residues. The V gene's germline CDR1 is MGHRA and CDR2 YSYEKL.

The V and J genes are TRBV20-1 and TRBJ2-2; TRBD1 is a possible D gene (5 bases). There are 14 residues in the CDR3. Germline V gives CDR1 DFQATT, CDR2 SNEGSKA (reference sequence). V shed 2 bases and J shed 7 bases, with 14 bases lying between them. The CDR3 DNA reads as TGCAGTGCTAGATCGACAGTTGTCGACGGGGAGCTGTTTTTT. Encoded protein: CSARSTVVDGELFF.

The rearrangement joins TRBV12-3 or TRBV12-4 to TRBJ2-1; D is uncertain. The CDR3 consists of 13 residues. Deletions cut 0 bases from V and 9 bases from J, with 9 bases between. In DNA form, the CDR3 reads TGTGCCAGCAGTTTAGCTAGGCACGGTGAGCAGTTCTTC. This gives the protein CASSLARHGEQFF.

This rearrangement joins TRBV7-9 to TRBJ2-3; D is unresolved. The V and J ends lost 10 bases and 1 base respectively, with 12 bases between them. This CDR3 spans 13 amino acids. CDR1 SEHNR and CDR2 FQNEAQ come from the germline V gene (reference sequence). The CDR3 loop is CATLRSGTDTQYF. The CDR3 bases are TGTGCCACCCTCCGGTCCGGCACAGATACGCAGTATTTT. Full variable domain (rest looked up from reference TRBV7-9 and TRBJ2-3): DTGVSQNPRHKITKRGQNVTFRCDPISEHNRLYWYRQTLGQGPEFLTYFQNEAQLEKSRLLSDRFSAERPKGSFSTLEIQRTEQGDSAMYLCATLRSGTDTQYFGPGTRLTVL.

The chain joins TRBV20-1 to TRBJ2-7, with a weak D call TRBD1 (5 bases). Germline CDR1 and CDR2: DFQATT and SNEGSKA (reference sequence). The CDR3 totals 14 residues. V lost 0 bases to trimming and J lost 6 bases, with 15 bases between them. The CDR3 DNA reads TGCAGTGCTAGAGATTGGGCAGGGAACCGCGAGCAGTACTTC. It specifies CSARDWAGNREQYF.

The rearrangement links TRBV6-2 or TRBV6-3 to TRBJ2-1; tentatively, D is TRBD2 (6 bases). Trimming removed 1 base at V and 5 bases at J, with 9 bases between. This CDR3 is built from 14 residues. Germline-derived CDR1 and CDR2 are MNHEY and SVGEGT. CDR3 bases: TGTGCCAGCAGTTACTGGGGACTTCACAATGAGCAGTTCTTC. As protein: CASSYWGLHNEQFF.

In this sample, this clonotype turned up a few times. The V and J genes are TRBV7-9 and TRBJ2-7, with 8 bases fitting TRBD1. V shed 3 bases and J 1 base; nucleotides not matched to a gene: 2. This CDR3 has 14 residues. Germline V gene data show CDR1 as SEHNR and CDR2 as FQNEAQ (reference sequence). The CDR3 region is CASSLDRASYEQYV. CDR3 coding DNA: TGTGCCAGCAGCTTGGACAGGGCATCCTACGAGCAGTACGTC.

This chain links TRBV7-2 with TRBJ2-1; D remains unclear. Trimming shortened V by 7 bases and J by 5 bases, and 6 bases separated the two germline ends. Germline V gene sequence: CDR1 SGHTA, CDR2 FQGNSA. The CDR3 covers 11 residues. The CDR3 DNA reads TGTGCCAGCACCCGGAACAATGAGCAGTTCTTC. This gives the protein CASTRNNEQFF. The whole variable domain, remainder taken from reference TRBV7-2 and TRBJ2-1, is GAGVSQSPSNKVTEKGKDVELRCDPISGHTALYWYRQSLGQGLEFLIYFQGNSAPDKSGLPSDRFSAERTGGSVSTLTIQRTQQEDSAVYLCASTRNNEQFFGPGTRLTVL.

The chain joins TRBV2 to TRBJ1-2; D unclear. In germline, CDR1 is SNHLY, CDR2 FYNNEI. The CDR3 runs to 13 residues. V was cut by 3 bases and J by 3 bases, with 8 bases left in between. DNA for the CDR3: TGTGCCAGCAGTGAGGGGAATCACTATGGCTACACCTTC. Amino acid sequence: CASSEGNHYGYTF.

The chain joins TRBV13 to TRBJ2-5, with 8 bases lining up with TRBD1. The CDR3 extends over 15 amino acids. J gave up 0 bases and V 5 bases, and 5 bases lay outside the gene matches. Per the germline V gene, CDR1 is PRHDT and CDR2 is FYEKMQ (reference sequence). The CDR3: CASSTPDRDQETQYF. CDR3 DNA sequence: TGTGCCAGCAGCACCCCGGACAGGGACCAAGAGACCCAGTACTTC.

The chain links TRBV6-5 to TRBJ2-7; no reliable D call. CDR3 length: 13 amino acids. Trimming shortened V by 2 bases and J by 4 bases, and 9 bases separated the two germline ends. Germline V CDR1 and CDR2: MNHEY, SVGAGI. Written as DNA, the CDR3 is TGTGCCAGCAGTTACGCGGCCGGTTACGAGCAGTACGTC. This translates into CASSYAAGYEQYV.

The count of this clonotype is one. The chain employs TRBV4-3 and TRBJ1-2; the D gene is possibly TRBD1 (6 bases). The ends were cut back, 0 bases at V and 4 bases at J, with 12 bases in the middle. CDR3 size: 15 residues. From germline, CDR1 is LGHNA and CDR2 YSLEER. For the CDR3, the DNA is TGCGCCAGCAGCCAAGATGCGGGGGGGCCCTATGGCTACACCTTC. Amino acid sequence: CASSQDAGGPYGYTF.

The chain couples TRBV21-1 to TRBJ2-5; the tabulated D call, TRBD2, remains unverified against the DNA. TRBV21-1 is an annotated pseudogene. The CDR3 spans 13 residues. Written as DNA, the CDR3 is TGTGCCAGCAGCAGACCGGGAGGATCGACCCAGTACTTC. This gives the protein CASSRPGGSTQYF.

The CDR3 reads CASGLGSGSGELFF. The CDR3 region has the DNA TGTGCTAGTGGTTTGGGGTCCGGGTCCGGGGAGCTGTTTTTT. The genes are TRBV12-5 and TRBJ2-2, with D hard to call. This CDR3 region has 14 residues. V shed 1 base and J shed 6 bases, with 9 bases lying between them. CDR1 is LGHNT and CDR2 is FRNRAP in the germline V gene.

The chain employs TRBV18 and TRBJ2-7, with 12 bases lining up with TRBD2. The CDR3 runs 16 residues. Germline V gives CDR1 KGHSH, CDR2 LQKENI. J lost 5 bases, V lost 5 bases, and 10 bases had no gene match. CDR3 nucleotide sequence: TGTGCCAGCTCATCGATGACTAGCGGGAGAATCGACGAGCAGTACGTC. Translated, it gives CASSSMTSGRIDEQYV.

The chain joins TRBV19 to TRBJ2-3; D is ambiguous. The CDR3 consists of 14 residues. Trimming took off 9 bases at V and 3 bases at J, with 16 bases between the two ends. Germline CDR1 and CDR2: LNHDA and SQIVND (reference sequence). The CDR3 loop reads CASSIAVGTDTQYF. CDR3 nucleotides: TGTGCCAGCTCTATTGCCGTAGGGACAGATACGCAGTATTTT.

The chain recombines TRBV14 with TRBJ1-1; no reliable D call. Germline V gene data show CDR1 as SGHDN and CDR2 as FVKESK. Trimming stripped 0 bases from V and 10 bases from J, with 9 bases between. The CDR3 extends over 12 amino acids. The DNA for the CDR3 is TGTGCCAGCAGCCAAGACCAGTGGGGAGCTTTCTTT. Translated, it gives CASSQDQWGAFF.

The rearrangement links TRBV29-1 to TRBJ1-1; 9 nucleotides agree with TRBD1. The germline gives CDR1 SQVTM, CDR2 ANQGSEA. The length of the CDR3 is 13 residues. The junction had 6 bases not matched to a gene; V was cut back by 5 bases and J by 5 bases. The CDR3 nucleotides are TGCAGCGTTCTGGGACAGGGTGTAACTGAAGCTTTCTTT. Protein sequence: CSVLGQGVTEAFF.

This chain links TRBV29-1 with TRBJ2-3; D remains ambiguous. Trimming pared 2 bases from V and 3 bases from J, leaving 9 bases between. Germline CDR1 reads SQVTM; CDR2 reads ANQGSEA. This CDR3 contains 13 residues. The CDR3 DNA is TGCAGCGTTGAACGGGTGGCGACAGATACGCAGTATTTT. This encodes CSVERVATDTQYF.

This chain uses TRBV29-1 with TRBJ2-3; no clear D. This CDR3 spans 12 amino acids. Per the germline V gene, CDR1 is SQVTM and CDR2 is ANQGSEA. With 3 bases removed from V and 1 base from J, the gap between germline ends came to 5 bases. CDR3 in DNA: TGCAGCGTTGACGCCGGCACAGATACGCAGTATTTT. Residues: CSVDAGTDTQYF.

This chain joins TRBV7-3 and TRBJ1-1; possible D gene TRBD1, 6 bases. The germline CDR1 and CDR2 sequences are SGHTA and FQGTGA. V was cut by 3 bases and J by 4 bases, with 12 bases left in between. The CDR3 is made up of 14 amino acids. CDR3 DNA: TGTGCCAGCAGCTTGGGGGGGCGAGGCACTGAAGCTTTCTTT. Its translation: CASSLGGRGTEAFF.